The sequence of this T cell receptor beta chain was determined in a study of T cell clonality in common variable immunodeficiency. Overall study results and limits: Common variable immunodeficiency TCR beta sequences reportedly had fewer deletions and N-nucleotide insertions.

CDR3 length equals 15 residues. From germline, CDR1 is PRHDT and CDR2 FYEKMQ (reference sequence). V gave up 8 bases and J gave up 3 bases, with 19 bases separating them. This table comes from immunoSEQ multiplex PCR, and its TCRdb copy is limited to in-frame clones, with some not included. Singletons are absent from the sample, which has tens of thousands of clones. Each donor provided about 4.5 to 9 ml of heparinized whole blood. The sample holds many counts of this clone. The antigen is unknown. The read ends 3 residues shy of where the CDR3 ends; the end is completed using the germline J gene. The J gene is TRBJ1-1, the V gene TRBV13, with D uncertain. The sample consisted of peripheral blood mononuclear cells. The clonotype was recovered from a human donor with common variable immunodeficiency. CDR3 bases read: TGTGCCAGCGTTCAGACAAAGGACTTCGACACTGAA. This encodes CASVQTKDFDTE. The complete CDR3 reads CASVQTKDFDTEAFF.